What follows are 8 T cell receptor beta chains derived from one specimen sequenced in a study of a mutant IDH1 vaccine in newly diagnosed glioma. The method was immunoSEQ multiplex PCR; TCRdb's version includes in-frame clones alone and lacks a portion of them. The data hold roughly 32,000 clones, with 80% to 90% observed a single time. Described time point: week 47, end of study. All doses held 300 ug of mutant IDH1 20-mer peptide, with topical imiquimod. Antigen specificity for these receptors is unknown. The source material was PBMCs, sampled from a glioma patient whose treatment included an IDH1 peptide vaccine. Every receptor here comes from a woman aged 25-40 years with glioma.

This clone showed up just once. DNA for the CDR3: TGTGCCAGCAGTCCAGGGGGCGCCGGGCCTTTCCGCACTGAAGCTTTCTTT. Amino acid sequence: CASSPGGAGPFRTEAFF. The chain joins TRBV25-1 to TRBJ1-1; TRBD1 matches 8 bases. The CDR3 has 17 residues. The germline CDR1 and CDR2 sequences are MGHDK and SYGVNS. Losses at the gene ends were 5 bases for V and 4 bases for J; bases not matched to a gene: 15.

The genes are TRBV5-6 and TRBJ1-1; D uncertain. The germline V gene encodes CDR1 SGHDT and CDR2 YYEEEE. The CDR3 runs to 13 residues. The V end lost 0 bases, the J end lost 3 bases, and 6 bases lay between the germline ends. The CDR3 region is CASSLDLYTEAFF. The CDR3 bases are TGTGCCAGCAGCTTGGACCTATACACTGAAGCTTTCTTT. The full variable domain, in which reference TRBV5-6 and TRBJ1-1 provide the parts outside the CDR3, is DAGVTQSPTHLIKTRGQQVTLRCSPKSGHDTVSWYQQALGQGPQFIFQYYEEEERQRGNFPDRFSGHQFPNYSSELNVNALLLGDSALYLCASSLDLYTEAFFGQGTRLTVV.

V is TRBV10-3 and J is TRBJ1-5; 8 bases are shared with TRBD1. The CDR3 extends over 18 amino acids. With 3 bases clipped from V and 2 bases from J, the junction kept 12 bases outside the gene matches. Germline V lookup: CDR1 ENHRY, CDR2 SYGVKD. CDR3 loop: CAISERGQASLGNQPQHF. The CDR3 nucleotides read TGTGCCATCAGTGAAAGGGGACAGGCGTCCCTTGGCAATCAGCCCCAGCATTTT.

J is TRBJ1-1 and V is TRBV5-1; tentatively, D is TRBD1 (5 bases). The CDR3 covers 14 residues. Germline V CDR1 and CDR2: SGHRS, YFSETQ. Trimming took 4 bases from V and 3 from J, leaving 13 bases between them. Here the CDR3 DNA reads TGCGCCAGCAGCCCTGGTCGGGGACACACTGAAGCTTTCTTT. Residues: CASSPGRGHTEAFF.

Here the CDR3 reads CASSPNGARETQYF. The CDR3 coding sequence is TGTGCCAGCAGCCCGAACGGGGCCCGGGAGACCCAGTACTTC. The rearrangement uses TRBV7-2 and TRBJ2-5, with D perhaps matching TRBD1 or TRBD2 (5 bases each). The length of the CDR3 is 14 residues. The germline V and J ends were trimmed by 5 bases and 5 bases, with 15 bases remaining between them. CDR1 and CDR2 (germline): SGHTA, FQGNSA.

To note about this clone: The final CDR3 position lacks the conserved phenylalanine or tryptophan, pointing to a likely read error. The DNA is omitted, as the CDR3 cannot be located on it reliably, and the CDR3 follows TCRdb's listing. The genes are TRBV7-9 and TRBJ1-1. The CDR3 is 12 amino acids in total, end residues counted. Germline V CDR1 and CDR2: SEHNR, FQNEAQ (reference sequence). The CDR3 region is CASSLGTGPFSS.

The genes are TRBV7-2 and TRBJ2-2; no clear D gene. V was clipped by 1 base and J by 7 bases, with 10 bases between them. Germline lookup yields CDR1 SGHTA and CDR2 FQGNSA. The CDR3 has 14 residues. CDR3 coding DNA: TGTGCCAGCAGCTTAGAAGTGAAGGGCGGGGAGCTGTTTTTT. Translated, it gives CASSLEVKGGELFF.

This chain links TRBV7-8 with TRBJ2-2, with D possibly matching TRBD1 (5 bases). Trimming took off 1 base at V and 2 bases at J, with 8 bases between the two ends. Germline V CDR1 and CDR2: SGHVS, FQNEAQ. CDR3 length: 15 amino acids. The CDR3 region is CASSLGGSNTGELFF. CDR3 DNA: TGTGCCAGCAGCTTAGGGGGCTCCAACACCGGGGAGCTGTTTTTT.